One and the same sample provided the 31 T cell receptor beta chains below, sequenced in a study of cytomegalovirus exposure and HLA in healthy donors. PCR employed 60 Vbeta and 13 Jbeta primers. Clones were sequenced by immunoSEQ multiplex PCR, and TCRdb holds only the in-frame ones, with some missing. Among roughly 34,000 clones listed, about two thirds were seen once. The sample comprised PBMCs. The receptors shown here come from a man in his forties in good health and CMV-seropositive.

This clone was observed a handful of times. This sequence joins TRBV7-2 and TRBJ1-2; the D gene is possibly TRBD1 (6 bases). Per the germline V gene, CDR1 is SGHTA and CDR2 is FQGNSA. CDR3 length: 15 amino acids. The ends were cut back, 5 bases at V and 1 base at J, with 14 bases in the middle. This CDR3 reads CASSRNRDSNYGYTF. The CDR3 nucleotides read TGTGCCAGCAGCCGAAACAGGGATAGTAACTATGGCTACACCTTC.

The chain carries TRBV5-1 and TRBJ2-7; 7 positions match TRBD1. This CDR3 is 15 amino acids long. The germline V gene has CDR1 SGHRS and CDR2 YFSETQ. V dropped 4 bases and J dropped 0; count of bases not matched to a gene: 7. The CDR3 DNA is TGCGCCAGCAGCACAGAGACAGGGAGCTCCTACGAGCAGTACTTC. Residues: CASSTETGSSYEQYF.

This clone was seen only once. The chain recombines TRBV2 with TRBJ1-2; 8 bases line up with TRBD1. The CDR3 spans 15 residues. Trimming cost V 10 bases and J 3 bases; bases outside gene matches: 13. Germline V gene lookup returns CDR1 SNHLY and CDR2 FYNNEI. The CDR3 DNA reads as TGTGCCACCCAAGGGTACCAGGGGGCTCACTATGGCTACACCTTC. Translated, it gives CATQGYQGAHYGYTF.

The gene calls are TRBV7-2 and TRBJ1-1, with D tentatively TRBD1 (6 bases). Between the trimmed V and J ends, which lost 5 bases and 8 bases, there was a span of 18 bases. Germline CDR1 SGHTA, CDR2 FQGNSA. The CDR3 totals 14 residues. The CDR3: CASSPSGDAPEAFF. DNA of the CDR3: TGTGCCAGCAGCCCCTCAGGGGACGCGCCCGAAGCTTTCTTT.

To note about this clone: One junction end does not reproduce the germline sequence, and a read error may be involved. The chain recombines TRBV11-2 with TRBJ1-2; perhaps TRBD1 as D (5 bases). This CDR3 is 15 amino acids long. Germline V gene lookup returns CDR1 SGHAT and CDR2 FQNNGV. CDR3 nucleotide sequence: TGTGCCAGCAGCCTAGAGGGCAGGGCCAACTATGGCTACACCTTC. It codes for CASSLEGRANYGYTF.

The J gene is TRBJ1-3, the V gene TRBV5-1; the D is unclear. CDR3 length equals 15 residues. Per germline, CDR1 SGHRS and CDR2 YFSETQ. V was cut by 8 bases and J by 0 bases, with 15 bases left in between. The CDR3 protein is CASVIELYSGNTIYF. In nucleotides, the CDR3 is TGCGCCAGTGTCATTGAGTTGTACTCTGGAAACACCATATATTTT.

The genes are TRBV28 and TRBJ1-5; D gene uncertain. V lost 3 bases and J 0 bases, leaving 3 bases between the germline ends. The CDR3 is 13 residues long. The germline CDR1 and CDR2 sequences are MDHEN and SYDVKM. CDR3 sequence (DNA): TGTGCCAGCAGTTTTAGTAGCAATCAGCCCCAGCATTTT. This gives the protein CASSFSSNQPQHF.

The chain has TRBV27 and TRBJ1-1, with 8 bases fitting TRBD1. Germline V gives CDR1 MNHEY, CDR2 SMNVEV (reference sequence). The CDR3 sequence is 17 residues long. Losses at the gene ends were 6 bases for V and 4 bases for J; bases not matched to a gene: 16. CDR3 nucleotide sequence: TGTGCCAGCAGCCCTTCAATAGGCGACAGGGGTTCCACTGAAGCTTTCTTT. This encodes CASSPSIGDRGSTEAFF.

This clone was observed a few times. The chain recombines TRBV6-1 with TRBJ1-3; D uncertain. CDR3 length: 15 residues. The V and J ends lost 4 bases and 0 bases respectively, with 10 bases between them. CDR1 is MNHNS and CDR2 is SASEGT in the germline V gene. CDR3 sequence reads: CASSGRHNSGNTIYF. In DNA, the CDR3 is TGTGCCAGCAGTGGGCGACACAACTCTGGAAACACCATATATTTT.

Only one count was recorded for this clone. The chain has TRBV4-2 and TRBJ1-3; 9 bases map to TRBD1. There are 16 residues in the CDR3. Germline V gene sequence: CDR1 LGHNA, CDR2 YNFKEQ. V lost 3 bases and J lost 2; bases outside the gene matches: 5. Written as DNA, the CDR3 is TGTGCCAGCAGCCATTTACAGGGGGCGCCTGGAAACACCATATATTTT. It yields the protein CASSHLQGAPGNTIYF.

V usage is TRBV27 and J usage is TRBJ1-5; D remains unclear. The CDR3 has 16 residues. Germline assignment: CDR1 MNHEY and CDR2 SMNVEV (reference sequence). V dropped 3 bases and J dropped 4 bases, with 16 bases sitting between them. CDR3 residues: CASSFPGKAINQPQHF. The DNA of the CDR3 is TGTGCCAGCAGTTTCCCGGGGAAAGCTATAAATCAGCCCCAGCATTTT.

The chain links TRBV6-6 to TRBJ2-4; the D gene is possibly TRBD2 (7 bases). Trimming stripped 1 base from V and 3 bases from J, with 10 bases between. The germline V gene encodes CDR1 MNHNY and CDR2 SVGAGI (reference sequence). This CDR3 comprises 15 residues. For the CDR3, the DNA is TGTGCCAGCAGTTACTGGGGGGGCGGCAAAAACATTCAGTACTTC. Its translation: CASSYWGGGKNIQYF.

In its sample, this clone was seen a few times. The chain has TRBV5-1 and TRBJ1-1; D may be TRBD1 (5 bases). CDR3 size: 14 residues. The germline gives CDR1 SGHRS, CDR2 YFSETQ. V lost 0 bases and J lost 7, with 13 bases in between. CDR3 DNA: TGCGCCAGCAGCTTGGAGGGGTATGGGGATGAAGCTTTCTTT. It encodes CASSLEGYGDEAFF.

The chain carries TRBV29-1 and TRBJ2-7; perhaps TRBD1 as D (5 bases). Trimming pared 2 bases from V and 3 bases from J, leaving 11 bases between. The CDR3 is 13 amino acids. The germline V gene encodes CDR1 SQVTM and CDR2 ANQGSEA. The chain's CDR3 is CSVERAGFYEQYF. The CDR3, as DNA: TGCAGCGTTGAACGCGCAGGGTTCTACGAGCAGTACTTC.

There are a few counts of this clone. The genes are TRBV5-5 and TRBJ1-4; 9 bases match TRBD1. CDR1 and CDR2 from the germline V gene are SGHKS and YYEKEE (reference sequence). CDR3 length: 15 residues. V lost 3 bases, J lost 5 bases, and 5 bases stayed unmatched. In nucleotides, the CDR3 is TGTGCCAGCAGCTCCCAGGACAGGGGAAATGAAAAACTGTTTTTT. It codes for CASSSQDRGNEKLFF.

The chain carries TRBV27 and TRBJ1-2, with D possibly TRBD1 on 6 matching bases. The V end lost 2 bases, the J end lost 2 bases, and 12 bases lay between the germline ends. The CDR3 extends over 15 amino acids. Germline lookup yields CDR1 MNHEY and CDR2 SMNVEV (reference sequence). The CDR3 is CASSLGVRGNYGYTF. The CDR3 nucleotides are TGTGCCAGCAGTTTAGGTGTCAGGGGAAACTATGGCTACACCTTC.

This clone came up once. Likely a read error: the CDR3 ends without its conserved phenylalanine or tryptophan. DNA of the CDR3: TGTGCCACCTACCCAGAGGCTGCCTATGGCTACACCCTC. This gives the protein CATYPEAAYGYTL. This rearrangement joins TRBV28 to TRBJ1-2; D gene unclear. V lost 10 bases to trimming and J lost 4 bases, with 16 bases between them. The CDR3 contains 13 residues. Germline loops: CDR1 MDHEN, CDR2 SYDVKM.

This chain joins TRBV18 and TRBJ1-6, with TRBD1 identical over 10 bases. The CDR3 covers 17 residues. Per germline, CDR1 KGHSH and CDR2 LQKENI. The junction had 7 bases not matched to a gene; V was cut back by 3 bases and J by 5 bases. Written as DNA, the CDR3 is TGTGCCAGCTCACCCCAGACAGGGGGCAACAATAATTCACCCCTCCACTTT. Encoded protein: CASSPQTGGNNNSPLHF.

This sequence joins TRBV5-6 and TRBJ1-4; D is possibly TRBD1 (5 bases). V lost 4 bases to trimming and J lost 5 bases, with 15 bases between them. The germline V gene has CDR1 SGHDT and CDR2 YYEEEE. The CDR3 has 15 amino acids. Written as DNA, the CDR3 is TGTGCCAGCAGCGGCGGGGCAGGGAGGAATGAAAAACTGTTTTTT. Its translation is CASSGGAGRNEKLFF.

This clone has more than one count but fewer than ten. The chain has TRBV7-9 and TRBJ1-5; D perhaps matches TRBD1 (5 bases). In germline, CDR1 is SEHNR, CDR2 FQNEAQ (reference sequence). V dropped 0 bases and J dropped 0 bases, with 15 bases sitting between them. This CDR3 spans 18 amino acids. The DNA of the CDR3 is TGTGCCAGCAGCTTAGCGGAAGGGGTGCTAAGTAGCAATCAGCCCCAGCATTTT. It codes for CASSLAEGVLSSNQPQHF.

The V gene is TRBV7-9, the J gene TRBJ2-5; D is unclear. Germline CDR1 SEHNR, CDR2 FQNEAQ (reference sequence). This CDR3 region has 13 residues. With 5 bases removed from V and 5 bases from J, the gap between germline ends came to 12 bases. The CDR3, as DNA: TGTGCCAGCAGCAAACTTGGTGTGGAGACCCAGTACTTC. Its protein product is CASSKLGVETQYF.

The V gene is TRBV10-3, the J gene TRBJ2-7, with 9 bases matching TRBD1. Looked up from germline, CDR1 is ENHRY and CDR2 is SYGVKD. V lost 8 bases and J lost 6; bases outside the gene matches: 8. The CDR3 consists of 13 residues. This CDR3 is CAISLQGAGEQYF. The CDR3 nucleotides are TGTGCCATCTCGTTACAGGGGGCGGGCGAGCAGTACTTC.

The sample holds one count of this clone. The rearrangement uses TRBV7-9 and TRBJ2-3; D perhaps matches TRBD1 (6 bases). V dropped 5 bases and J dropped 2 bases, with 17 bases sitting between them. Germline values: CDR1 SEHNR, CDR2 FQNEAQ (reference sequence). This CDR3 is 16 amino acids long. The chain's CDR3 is CASSTRGRGATDTQYF. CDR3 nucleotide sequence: TGTGCCAGCAGCACCCGGGGCAGGGGCGCCACAGATACGCAGTATTTT.

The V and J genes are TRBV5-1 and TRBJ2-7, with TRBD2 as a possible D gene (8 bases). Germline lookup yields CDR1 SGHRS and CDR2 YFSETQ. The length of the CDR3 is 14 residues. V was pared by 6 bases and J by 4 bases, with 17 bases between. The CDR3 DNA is TGCGCCAGCAAGCTCGGGAGGGACAGATACGAGCAGTACTTC. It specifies CASKLGRDRYEQYF.

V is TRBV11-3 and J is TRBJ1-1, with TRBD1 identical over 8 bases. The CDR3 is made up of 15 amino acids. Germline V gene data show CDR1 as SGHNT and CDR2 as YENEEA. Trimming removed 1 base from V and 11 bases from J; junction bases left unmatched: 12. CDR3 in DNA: TGTGCCAGCAGCTTAGCAGGGGGCGCTTTCCTTACGGCTTTCTTT. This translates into CASSLAGGAFLTAFF.

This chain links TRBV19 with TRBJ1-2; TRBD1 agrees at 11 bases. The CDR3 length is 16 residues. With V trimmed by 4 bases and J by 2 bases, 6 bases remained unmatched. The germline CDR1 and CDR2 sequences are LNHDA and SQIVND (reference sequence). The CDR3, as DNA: TGTGCCAGTAGTAATTCAAGGACAGGGGGCAACTATGGCTACACCTTC. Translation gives CASSNSRTGGNYGYTF.

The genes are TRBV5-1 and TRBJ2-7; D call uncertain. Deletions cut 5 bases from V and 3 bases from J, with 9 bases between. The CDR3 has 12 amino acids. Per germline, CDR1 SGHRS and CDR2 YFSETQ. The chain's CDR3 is CASSSGSYEQYF. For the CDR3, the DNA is TGCGCCAGCAGTTCAGGCAGCTACGAGCAGTACTTC.

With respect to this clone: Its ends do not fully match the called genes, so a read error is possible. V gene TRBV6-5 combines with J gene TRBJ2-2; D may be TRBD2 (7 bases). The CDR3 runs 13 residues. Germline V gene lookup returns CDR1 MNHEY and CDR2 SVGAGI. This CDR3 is CASTRGGDRGAVF. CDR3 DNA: TGTGCCAGCACTAGGGGGGGTGACCGGGGAGCTGTTTTT.

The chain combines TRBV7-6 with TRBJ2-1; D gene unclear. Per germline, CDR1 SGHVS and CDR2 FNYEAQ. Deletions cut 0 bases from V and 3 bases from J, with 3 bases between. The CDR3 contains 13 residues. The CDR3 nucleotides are TGTGCCAGCAGCTTAGCCAGCTACAATGAGCAGTTCTTC. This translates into CASSLASYNEQFF.

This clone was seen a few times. This CDR3 reads CASSLGRNEAFF. The CDR3 DNA reads as TGTGCCAGCAGCTTAGGGCGGAATGAAGCTTTCTTT. This rearrangement joins TRBV11-1 to TRBJ1-1; D uncertain. The V gene's germline CDR1 is SGHAT and CDR2 FQDESV (reference sequence). Trimming shortened V by 1 base and J by 7 bases, and 7 bases separated the two germline ends. The CDR3 contains 12 residues.

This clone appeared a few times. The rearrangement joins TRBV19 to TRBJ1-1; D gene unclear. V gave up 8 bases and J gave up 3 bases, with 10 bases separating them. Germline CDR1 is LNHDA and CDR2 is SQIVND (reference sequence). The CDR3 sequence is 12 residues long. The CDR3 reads CASGLVDTEAFF. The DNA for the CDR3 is TGTGCCAGTGGGCTGGTCGACACTGAAGCTTTCTTT.